One sample yielded the 10 T cell receptor beta chains listed below, sequenced in a study of identical twins. TCRdb re-analysed the 5' RACE reads in MiXCR, keeping a single row per CDR3 protein. The top ten hold less than 45% of the sample, which has about 190,000 distinct CDR3 sequences, approximately 16% seen once. The sample also formed part of further work on T cells expressing NK-cell markers.

Source material: CD8+ T cells sorted from blood. The receptors come from a woman between 18 and 30 years old in good health.

The genes are TRBV27 and TRBJ2-5; 7 positions match TRBD2. Germline V gives CDR1 MNHEY, CDR2 SMNVEV (reference sequence). V gave up 8 bases and J gave up 5 bases; unmatched junction bases: 5. The CDR3 loop spans 12 amino acids. DNA for the CDR3: TGTGCCAGCCGGGGGGAAGGGGAGACCCAGTACTTC. Protein: CASRGEGETQYF.

This chain joins TRBV7-9 and TRBJ1-5; possibly TRBD1 for D (6 bases). From germline, CDR1 is SEHNR and CDR2 FQNEAQ (reference sequence). The CDR3 is 15 residues long. Trimming left V 1 base short and J 4 bases short, with 11 bases between. The CDR3 loop reads CASSLGIGGNQPQHF. In DNA form, the CDR3 reads TGTGCCAGCAGCTTAGGAATAGGGGGTAATCAGCCCCAGCATTTT.

The chain joins TRBV4-3 to TRBJ2-1; TRBD2 matches at 9 bases. This CDR3 has 14 amino acids. V gave up 1 base and J gave up 8 bases; unmatched junction bases: 3. Germline values: CDR1 LGHNA, CDR2 YSLEER. CDR3 protein: CASSQVTSGYEQFF. CDR3 DNA: TGCGCCAGCAGCCAAGTCACTAGCGGGTATGAGCAGTTCTTC.

This clonotype was counted a few times. The V call is TRBV27, the J call TRBJ2-6; the D gene is possibly TRBD1 (5 bases). Germline CDR1 reads MNHEY; CDR2 reads SMNVEV (reference sequence). The length of the CDR3 is 15 residues. The V end was cut by 4 bases, the J end by 4 bases, with 11 bases between. The DNA for the CDR3 is TGTGCCAGCAGTTGGTTAGGGGTCGGGGCCAACGTCCTGACTTTC. The encoded protein is CASSWLGVGANVLTF.

The chain joins TRBV2 to TRBJ2-3; D is ambiguous. CDR1 is SNHLY and CDR2 is FYNNEI in the germline V gene. V dropped 1 base and J dropped 0 bases, with 11 bases sitting between them. The CDR3 is made up of 16 amino acids. The CDR3, as DNA: TGTGCCAGCAGTGAAGACCGAAGTTGGAGCACAGATACGCAGTATTTT. It translates to CASSEDRSWSTDTQYF.

This clonotype has a handful of counts. V gene TRBV14 combines with J gene TRBJ1-1; possible D gene TRBD1, 6 bases. Germline V gene sequence: CDR1 SGHDN, CDR2 FVKESK. The CDR3 contains 14 residues. Trimming shortened V by 4 bases and J by 3 bases, and 12 bases separated the two germline ends. In DNA form, the CDR3 reads TGTGCCAGCAGCCCCCAGGGGCGACACACTGAAGCTTTCTTT. This sequence encodes CASSPQGRHTEAFF. Full variable domain (remainder filled in from reference TRBV14 and TRBJ1-1): EAGVTQFPSHSVIEKGQTVTLRCDPISGHDNLYWYRRVMGKEIKFLLHFVKESKQDESGMPNNRFLAERTGGTYSTLKVQPAELEDSGVYFCASSPQGRHTEAFFGQGTRLTVV.

This clonotype is a singleton in its sample. The chain employs TRBV13 and TRBJ2-1; D is unresolved. CDR1 and CDR2 from the germline V gene are PRHDT and FYEKMQ (reference sequence). The CDR3 extends over 15 amino acids. The V and J ends lost 0 bases and 6 bases respectively, with 12 bases between them. CDR3: CASSLGSNPFNEQFF. CDR3 DNA sequence: TGTGCCAGCAGCTTAGGCTCAAACCCCTTCAATGAGCAGTTCTTC.

CDR3 in DNA: TGTGCCAGCCGGGGGCAGTTAAATCAGCCCCAGCATTTT. Translated: CASRGQLNQPQHF. This rearrangement joins TRBV2 to TRBJ1-5; weak D call: TRBD1 (6 bases). Germline V CDR1 and CDR2: SNHLY, FYNNEI. The CDR3 is made up of 13 amino acids. V lost 8 bases and J 4 bases, leaving 12 bases between the germline ends.

The rearrangement uses TRBV20-1 and TRBJ2-1, with 7 bases fitting TRBD2. This CDR3 comprises 15 residues. The germline gives CDR1 DFQATT, CDR2 SNEGSKA (reference sequence). V lost 5 bases, J lost 5 bases, and 12 bases stayed unmatched. CDR3 sequence reads: CSAASLAEVDNEQFF. CDR3 coding DNA: TGCAGTGCTGCGTCCCTAGCGGAGGTCGACAATGAGCAGTTCTTC.

This sequence joins TRBV11-3 and TRBJ1-1; a possible D gene is TRBD1 (6 bases). Trimming left V 0 bases short and J 8 bases short, with 10 bases between. The CDR3 covers 13 residues. CDR1 and CDR2 from the germline V gene are SGHNT and YENEEA. The CDR3: CASSLDPRGEAFF. The CDR3 DNA reads TGTGCCAGCAGCTTAGACCCAAGGGGGGAAGCTTTCTTT.